These 27 T cell receptor beta chains originate from one sample sequenced in a study of T cell repertoires in cytomegalovirus infection. TCRdb reprocessed the reads via MiXCR and lists one record per CDR3 protein. The table lists approximately 170,000 distinct CDR3 sequences, about 15% of them singletons. Sequencing was performed on CD8+ T cells from PBMCs. Every receptor here comes from a human donor in good health (CMV status not recorded). Some clones in this sample may be carry-over from other donors' samples.

This clonotype occurred a few times. The chain carries TRBV5-6 and TRBJ2-7, with D maybe TRBD1 (6 bases). The CDR3 consists of 15 residues. Trimming removed 5 bases at V and 4 bases at J, with 19 bases between. Germline loops: CDR1 SGHDT, CDR2 YYEEEE. The CDR3 DNA sequence: TGTGCCAGCAGACTTTTACAGGGAAAGAGATACGAGCAGTACTTC. The encoded protein is CASRLLQGKRYEQYF.

This clonotype has more than one count but fewer than ten. This chain joins TRBV20-1 and TRBJ2-3; 7 positions agree with TRBD2. V dropped 1 base and J dropped 4; count of bases not matched to a gene: 11. The germline CDR1 and CDR2 sequences are DFQATT and SNEGSKA (reference sequence). The CDR3 is 16 residues long. CDR3 in amino acids: CSARVGGGGPPDTQYF. As DNA, the CDR3 is TGCAGTGCTAGAGTGGGTGGCGGGGGACCGCCAGATACGCAGTATTTT.

This clonotype was recorded at least ten times. The V gene is TRBV12-3 or TRBV12-4, the J gene TRBJ2-1; TRBD2 matches at 7 bases. CDR3 size: 15 residues. After removal of 6 bases from V and 0 bases from J, the junction contained 5 bases not matched to a gene. CDR3 DNA sequence: TGTGCCAGCAGCTTTCGCGGGGGCTCCTACAATGAGCAGTTCTTC. It translates to CASSFRGGSYNEQFF.

The genes are TRBV7-2 and TRBJ2-7; TRBD1 agrees at 9 bases. V lost 4 bases, J lost 3 bases, and 4 bases stayed unmatched. Germline V gives CDR1 SGHTA, CDR2 FQGNSA. CDR3 length equals 14 residues. The CDR3 DNA reads TGTGCCAGCAGCTGGGGGACAGGGAACTACGAGCAGTACTTC. Amino acid sequence: CASSWGTGNYEQYF.

This clonotype was seen ten or more times. The V call is TRBV7-2, the J call TRBJ2-7, with 10 bases matching TRBD1. The germline V gene has CDR1 SGHTA and CDR2 FQGNSA. V trimming: 4 bases; J trimming: 5 bases; junction bases outside the gene matches: 11. The CDR3 has 16 amino acids. DNA of the CDR3: TGTGCCAGCAGCTCTCCCCGGGACAGGGGAGTCCACGAGCAGTACTTC. Its translation is CASSSPRDRGVHEQYF.

The V gene is TRBV28, the J gene TRBJ1-1; 9 bases agree with TRBD1. This CDR3 spans 14 amino acids. Germline-derived CDR1 and CDR2 are MDHEN and SYDVKM. V was pared by 5 bases and J by 6 bases, with 7 bases of the junction left unmatched. For the CDR3, the DNA is TGTGCCAGCAGTAGGGACAGGGTTCTATCTGAAGCTTTCTTT. Translated, it gives CASSRDRVLSEAFF.

As DNA, the CDR3 is TGCGCCAGCAGCCTTACCGATAGCGGGAGTGCCTACGAGCAGTACTTC. Its translation is CASSLTDSGSAYEQYF. This sequence joins TRBV4-1 and TRBJ2-7, with 9 bases that match TRBD2. Germline values: CDR1 MGHRA, CDR2 YSYEKL. V was clipped by 4 bases and J by 2 bases; unmatched bases: 9. CDR3 length: 16 amino acids.

This clonotype was counted between two and nine times. The CDR3 sequence is CASSFPRGGQGRYEQYF. CDR3 bases: TGTGCCAGCAGTTTCCCTCGAGGGGGACAGGGGAGGTACGAGCAGTACTTC. The chain carries TRBV28 and TRBJ2-7, with 10 bases lining up with TRBD1. This CDR3 has 17 amino acids. The V gene's germline CDR1 is MDHEN and CDR2 SYDVKM. V was pared by 3 bases and J by 4 bases, with 12 bases of the junction left unmatched. The variable domain in full, with the rest retrieved from reference TRBV28 and TRBJ2-7, is DVKVTQSSRYLVKRTGEKVFLECVQDMDHENMFWYRQDPGLGLRLIYFSYDVKMKEKGDIPEGYSVSREKKERFSLILESASTNQTSMYLCASSFPRGGQGRYEQYFGPGTRLTVT.

The chain uses TRBV6-2 or TRBV6-3 and TRBJ2-7, with 7 bases lining up with TRBD1. V shed 0 bases, J shed 6 bases, and the junction held 2 bases outside the gene matches. The germline V gene has CDR1 MNHEY and CDR2 SVGEGT. This CDR3 region has 13 residues. For the CDR3, the DNA is TGTGCCAGCAGTTACTCGTCAGGGGGCGAGCAGTACTTC. Its translation: CASSYSSGGEQYF.

The gene calls are TRBV20-1 and TRBJ2-7; D call uncertain. Between the trimmed V and J ends, which lost 0 bases and 2 bases, there was a span of 14 bases. CDR3 length: 15 residues. The germline CDR1 and CDR2 sequences are DFQATT and SNEGSKA (reference sequence). In DNA, the CDR3 is TGCAGTGCTAGAGATATCGCCGGCGGCACCTACGAGCAGTACTTC. This translates into CSARDIAGGTYEQYF.

The genes are TRBV9 and TRBJ2-7, with no clear D. Trimming took 4 bases from V and 1 from J, leaving 12 bases between them. There are 14 residues in the CDR3. In germline, CDR1 is SGDLS, CDR2 YYNGEE. The DNA for the CDR3 is TGTGCCAGCAGCAGTTCCCGGTCGTCCTACGAGCAGTACTTC. This encodes CASSSSRSSYEQYF.

The V gene is TRBV28, the J gene TRBJ2-3, with TRBD2 as a possible D gene (5 bases). This CDR3 contains 13 residues. The germline gives CDR1 MDHEN, CDR2 SYDVKM. V lost 3 bases and J 6 bases, leaving 10 bases between the germline ends. CDR3 nucleotide sequence: TGTGCCAGCAGTTTTGAGAGGGCGGATACGCAGTATTTT. It is translated as CASSFERADTQYF. Looking up the rest from reference TRBV28 and TRBJ2-3 gives the full variable domain: DVKVTQSSRYLVKRTGEKVFLECVQDMDHENMFWYRQDPGLGLRLIYFSYDVKMKEKGDIPEGYSVSREKKERFSLILESASTNQTSMYLCASSFERADTQYFGPGTRLTVL.

This clonotype was counted a single time. The rearrangement uses TRBV6-5 and TRBJ2-5, with D uncertain. Trimming took 2 bases from V and 5 from J, leaving 15 bases between them. The germline V gene encodes CDR1 MNHEY and CDR2 SVGAGI. There are 15 residues in the CDR3. CDR3 loop: CASSYADASGETQYF. In nucleotides, the CDR3 is TGTGCCAGCAGTTACGCCGATGCGTCGGGCGAGACCCAGTACTTC.

This clonotype was recorded many times. This chain joins TRBV7-9 and TRBJ1-2, with D tentatively TRBD1 (5 bases). V was trimmed by 5 bases and J by 3 bases, leaving 16 bases between them. The CDR3 has 15 residues. Germline V lookup: CDR1 SEHNR, CDR2 FQNEAQ (reference sequence). In nucleotides, the CDR3 is TGTGCCAGCAGCGCCCAACAGGAGACGGACTATGGCTACACCTTC. It codes for CASSAQQETDYGYTF.

In its sample, this clonotype was seen a few times. The chain couples TRBV28 to TRBJ2-7, with D uncertain. In germline, CDR1 is MDHEN, CDR2 SYDVKM. The CDR3 has 15 residues. Trimming stripped 0 bases from V and 4 bases from J, with 13 bases between. The CDR3 loop reads CASSLWRPPGYEQYF. CDR3 DNA: TGTGCCAGCAGTTTATGGAGGCCCCCGGGTTACGAGCAGTACTTC.

This rearrangement joins TRBV7-8 to TRBJ2-1; possibly TRBD2 for D (5 bases). Germline CDR1 SGHVS, CDR2 FQNEAQ. V was trimmed by 4 bases and J by 4 bases, leaving 5 bases between them. This CDR3 contains 12 residues. The CDR3 sequence is CASSWEYNEQFF. The CDR3 nucleotides read TGTGCCAGCAGCTGGGAGTACAATGAGCAGTTCTTC.

The chain uses TRBV28 and TRBJ1-1; possible D gene TRBD1, 5 bases. The CDR3 sequence is 13 residues long. Germline V gene sequence: CDR1 MDHEN, CDR2 SYDVKM. The ends were cut back, 5 bases at V and 1 base at J, with 8 bases in the middle. The CDR3 here is CASSHQGNTEAFF. Here the CDR3 DNA reads TGTGCCAGCAGTCACCAGGGGAACACTGAAGCTTTCTTT. The entire variable domain, with the rest obtained from reference TRBV28 and TRBJ1-1, is as follows: DVKVTQSSRYLVKRTGEKVFLECVQDMDHENMFWYRQDPGLGLRLIYFSYDVKMKEKGDIPEGYSVSREKKERFSLILESASTNQTSMYLCASSHQGNTEAFFGQGTRLTVV.

At least ten counts were recorded for this clonotype. This rearrangement joins TRBV7-2 to TRBJ1-3, with 9 bases fitting TRBD1. The CDR3 is made up of 15 amino acids. Germline CDR1 and CDR2: SGHTA and FQGNSA. Trimming removed 5 bases from V and 4 bases from J; junction bases left unmatched: 6. CDR3 nucleotides: TGTGCCAGCAGCCTGGACAGGGGCTCAGGAAACACCATATATTTT. Translating it yields CASSLDRGSGNTIYF.

This clonotype was seen only a few times. The rearrangement uses TRBV15 and TRBJ2-3; weak D call: TRBD1 (6 bases). V was shortened by 6 bases and J by 0 bases, with 13 bases between the two germline ends. Germline V gene lookup returns CDR1 LNHNV and CDR2 YYDKDF (reference sequence). The CDR3 has 15 amino acids. The DNA for the CDR3 is TGTGCCACCAGTGACTACAGGGTGAGCACAGATACGCAGTATTTT. Its protein product is CATSDYRVSTDTQYF.

This clonotype was found a few times. The CDR3 is CASSFTSGQETQYF. DNA for the CDR3: TGTGCCAGCAGCTTCACTAGCGGACAAGAGACCCAGTACTTC. The chain uses TRBV7-2 and TRBJ2-5; 8 nucleotides align to TRBD2. Germline V gene sequence: CDR1 SGHTA, CDR2 FQGNSA. This CDR3 has 14 residues. Trimming at V came to 3 bases and at J to 2 bases, leaving 2 bases not matched to a gene.

In regard to this clonotype: One junction end disagrees with the germline gene, perhaps due to a read error. This sequence joins TRBV11-2 and TRBJ1-2; D remains ambiguous. Looked up from germline, CDR1 is SGHAT and CDR2 is FQNNGV. The CDR3 totals 12 residues. The CDR3 DNA reads TGTGCCAGCAGCTCACACAAATTGGACGGGAAGTTC. Translated, it gives CASSSHKLDGKF.

This clonotype is classed as medium-sized. J is TRBJ2-1 and V is TRBV19; 8 bases are shared with TRBD1. Germline assignment: CDR1 LNHDA and CDR2 SQIVND (reference sequence). The CDR3 totals 15 residues. J lost 4 bases, V lost 5 bases, and 7 bases had no gene match. CDR3 DNA sequence: TGTGCCAGTAGTCCCGGACAGGGTGGTTACAATGAGCAGTTCTTC. Amino acids: CASSPGQGGYNEQFF.

V is TRBV10-2 and J is TRBJ2-5; D is undetermined. Trimming took off 7 bases at V and 8 bases at J, with 11 bases between the two ends. CDR3 size: 11 residues. In germline, CDR1 is WSHSY, CDR2 SAAADI. CDR3 bases: TGCGCCAGCACCGAAGGTACCACCCAGTACTTC. Translation: CASTEGTTQYF.

This chain links TRBV29-1 with TRBJ1-1; D is unresolved. CDR1 is SQVTM and CDR2 is ANQGSEA in the germline V gene. The CDR3 is 11 residues long. Trimming left V 7 bases short and J 8 bases short, with 14 bases between. CDR3 protein: CSADGPDEAFF. The CDR3 nucleotides read TGCAGCGCCGACGGACCGGACGAAGCTTTCTTT.

This clonotype was observed many times. The chain couples TRBV7-6 to TRBJ2-1, with 12 nucleotides matching TRBD2. Germline values: CDR1 SGHVS, CDR2 FNYEAQ. The CDR3 extends over 15 amino acids. The junction had 5 bases not matched to a gene; V was cut back by 1 base and J by 10 bases. CDR3 coding DNA: TGTGCCAGCAGCTTAGGACTAGCGGGAGCGGGGGAGCAGTTCTTC. Translating gives CASSLGLAGAGEQFF.

The rearrangement joins TRBV7-2 to TRBJ2-5; D unresolved. CDR3 length equals 11 residues. Trimming cost V 2 bases and J 9 bases, with 7 bases left between them. Germline V gene data show CDR1 as SGHTA and CDR2 as FQGNSA. CDR3 sequence reads: CASSLTAAQYF. The CDR3 coding sequence is TGTGCCAGCAGCTTAACCGCGGCCCAGTACTTC.

V usage is TRBV6-2 or TRBV6-3 and J usage is TRBJ2-1, with D hard to call. This CDR3 contains 12 residues. The germline V gene has CDR1 MNHEY and CDR2 SVGEGT. V lost 6 bases, J lost 10 bases, and 13 bases lay in between. CDR3 coding DNA: TGTGCCAGCAGCCTATCGACGCGGGAGCAGTTCTTC. Its translation: CASSLSTREQFF.